The 10 T cell receptor beta chains below were found in one sample sequenced in a study of blood T cells in healthy people across ages. Primed by a sample-barcoded 5' primer and a J-beta primer mix, a second PCR proceeded for roughly 6 to 12 cycles. TCRdb independently ran MiXCR on the 5' RACE reads; one entry per CDR3 protein. The sample holds fewer than 900,000 distinct CDR3 sequences; roughly 34% are singletons and the top ten take 10% to 15%. The sequenced sample consisted of blood. These TCRs come from a man younger than 35 in good health.

At least ten counts were recorded for this clonotype. The J gene is TRBJ2-3, the V gene TRBV12-3 or TRBV12-4; D remains unclear. CDR3 size: 16 residues. The V and J ends lost 5 bases and 2 bases respectively, with 17 bases between them. CDR3 coding DNA: TGTGCCAGCAGTCCAACCCTATACGCGATCACAGATACGCAGTATTTT. Translating it yields CASSPTLYAITDTQYF.

The chain carries TRBV13 and TRBJ2-5; D is ambiguous. CDR3 length: 14 residues. Germline CDR1 PRHDT, CDR2 FYEKMQ (reference sequence). The germline V and J ends were trimmed by 5 bases and 3 bases, with 13 bases remaining between them. CDR3 in DNA: TGTGCCAGCAGCCCCCCGGCGCGGAAAGAGACCCAGTACTTC. As protein: CASSPPARKETQYF.

This chain links TRBV27 with TRBJ1-6; D might be TRBD1 (6 bases). Trimming shortened V by 7 bases and J by 3 bases, and 10 bases separated the two germline ends. There are 14 residues in the CDR3. Germline V lookup: CDR1 MNHEY, CDR2 SMNVEV (reference sequence). CDR3 sequence reads: CASTSGVYNSPLHF. The CDR3 DNA is TGTGCCAGCACTTCAGGGGTCTATAATTCACCCCTCCACTTT.

As DNA, the CDR3 is TGTGCCAGCAGTTTAGCGGTTACTGAAAAACTGTTTTTT. Its translation is CASSLAVTEKLFF. The chain joins TRBV12-3 or TRBV12-4 to TRBJ1-4; D not certain. The V and J ends lost 0 bases and 7 bases respectively, with 6 bases between them. The CDR3 totals 13 residues.

CDR3 nucleotides: TGTGCCAGCAGCCGCGGCGGGGGGACCACCGGGGAGCTGTTTTTT. The encoded protein is CASSRGGGTTGELFF. The V call is TRBV4-2, the J call TRBJ2-2; 8 nucleotides align to TRBD2. Trimming took 4 bases from V and 4 from J; bases not matched to a gene: 5. There are 15 residues in the CDR3. Germline values: CDR1 LGHNA, CDR2 YNFKEQ.

The chain employs TRBV20-1 and TRBJ2-3; D is perhaps TRBD1 or TRBD2 (5 bases each). Germline V lookup: CDR1 DFQATT, CDR2 SNEGSKA (reference sequence). CDR3 length: 14 residues. V was cut by 1 base and J by 0 bases, with 8 bases left in between. CDR3 nucleotides: TGCAGTGCTAGAGCTGGGGGTAGCACAGATACGCAGTATTTT. Translating it yields CSARAGGSTDTQYF.

The chain carries TRBV4-3 and TRBJ2-6, with D perhaps matching TRBD1 (5 bases). The CDR3 runs 17 residues. From germline, CDR1 is LGHNA and CDR2 YSLEER. With 4 bases removed from V and 0 bases from J, the gap between germline ends came to 13 bases. The CDR3 spells CASSPLQDSSGANVLTF. In DNA form, the CDR3 reads TGCGCCAGCAGCCCCTTACAGGATTCCTCTGGGGCCAACGTCCTGACTTTC.

This clonotype was picked up a small number of times. The chain combines TRBV6-5 with TRBJ2-3, with unresolved D. V was cut by 0 bases and J by 2 bases, with 6 bases left in between. From germline, CDR1 is MNHEY and CDR2 SVGAGI. The CDR3 totals 14 residues. CDR3 DNA: TGTGCCAGCAGTTACTCCTGGACCACAGATACGCAGTATTTT. It is translated as CASSYSWTTDTQYF.

This clonotype was counted a single time. The chain joins TRBV27 to TRBJ2-7, with 10 bases that match TRBD2. This CDR3 has 16 residues. Germline V CDR1 and CDR2: MNHEY, SMNVEV (reference sequence). J lost 0 bases, V lost 3 bases, and 5 bases had no gene match. The CDR3 nucleotides read TGTGCCAGCAGTTTTCTAGCGGGGGTGAGCTCCTACGAGCAGTACTTC. The encoded protein is CASSFLAGVSSYEQYF.

As concerns this clonotype: A much larger clone sits a single nucleotide away, making a read error possible. The V and J genes are TRBV5-6 and TRBJ2-7, with D perhaps TRBD1 (6 bases). The CDR3 is 13 residues long. The germline CDR1 and CDR2 sequences are SGHDT and YYEEEE. CDR3 nucleotides: TGTGCCGGCAGCTTGGGACAAAACTACGAGCAGTACTTC. Protein: CAGSLGQNYEQYF.